Listed here is a single TCR beta chain. Its antigen is as yet unknown. The data were produced by immunoSEQ multiplex PCR, yet TCRdb's version contains in-frame clones alone and is incomplete. The data show around 60,000 clones, about nine tenths seen once. Time point defined: week 11, during vaccination. Each dose delivered 300 ug of mutant IDH1 20-mer peptide subcutaneously with imiquimod. This entry comes from a study of a mutant IDH1 vaccine in newly diagnosed glioma. The CDR3 has 12 residues. In germline, CDR1 is PRHDT, CDR2 FYEKMQ (reference sequence). V was trimmed by 5 bases and J by 8 bases, leaving 9 bases between them.

This TCR derives from a man in his forties or fifties with glioma. Sequenced material: PBMCs, taken from a glioma patient whose treatment included an IDH1 peptide vaccine. The J gene is TRBJ2-2, the V gene TRBV13; D gene unclear. CDR3: CASSPLWGELFF. The CDR3 nucleotides read TGTGCCAGCAGCCCATTATGGGGGGAGCTGTTTTTT.